This T cell receptor beta chain was documented in a study of blood T cell repertoires in COVID-19. About the research overall: From T cells, B-cell-depleted T cells, or PBMCs came the material, which was cDNA or gDNA.

The CDR3 is made up of 13 amino acids. Germline V gene data show CDR1 as SEHNR and CDR2 as FQNEAQ (reference sequence). V was pared by 2 bases and J by 6 bases, with 8 bases between. Data came from immunoSEQ multiplex PCR; TCRdb stores just in-frame clones and leaves some out. The table has roughly 48,000 clones, 65% to 90% seen once; the top ten hold roughly 7.3%. V gene TRBV7-9 combines with J gene TRBJ2-1; weak D call: TRBD1 (5 bases). Specimen: peripheral blood. This TCR was recovered from a man aged 35 to 55 with acute or convalescent COVID-19. DNA of the CDR3: TGTGCCAGCAGCTTAATAGGGGCCAATGAGCAGTTCTTC. Translation gives CASSLIGANEQFF.